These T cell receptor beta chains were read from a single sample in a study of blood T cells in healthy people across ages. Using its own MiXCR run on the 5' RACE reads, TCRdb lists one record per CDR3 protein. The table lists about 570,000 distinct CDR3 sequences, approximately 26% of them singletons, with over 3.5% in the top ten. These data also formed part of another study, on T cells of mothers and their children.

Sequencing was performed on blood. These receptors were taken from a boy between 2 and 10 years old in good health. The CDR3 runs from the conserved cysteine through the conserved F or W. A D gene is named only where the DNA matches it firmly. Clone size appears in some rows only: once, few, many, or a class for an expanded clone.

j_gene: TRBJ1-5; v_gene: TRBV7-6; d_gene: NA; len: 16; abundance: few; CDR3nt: TGTGCCAGCAGCTTAAAGTCGGGGGTTAGCAATCAGCCCCAGCATTTT; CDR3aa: CASSLKSGVSNQPQHF
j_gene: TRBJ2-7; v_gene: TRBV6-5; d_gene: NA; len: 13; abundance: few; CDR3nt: TGTGCCAGCAGGGTGGACGCTACCTACGAGCAGTACTTC; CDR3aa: CASRVDATYEQYF
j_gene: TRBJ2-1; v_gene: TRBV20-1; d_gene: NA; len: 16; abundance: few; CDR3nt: TGCAGTGCTAGAGGCCTGCGAAAGGGGGTACACAATGAGCAGTTCTTC; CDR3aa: CSARGLRKGVHNEQFF
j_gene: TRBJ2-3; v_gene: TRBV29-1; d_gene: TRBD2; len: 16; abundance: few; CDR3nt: TGCAGCGTCAGGGCCTCTAGAGCGGGGGTCCCAGATACGCAGTATTTT; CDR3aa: CSVRASRAGVPDTQYF
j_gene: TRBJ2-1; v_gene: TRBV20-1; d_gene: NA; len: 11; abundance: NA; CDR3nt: TGCAGTGCGAATGGACAGCGTTACCAGTTCTTC; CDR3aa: CSANGQRYQFF
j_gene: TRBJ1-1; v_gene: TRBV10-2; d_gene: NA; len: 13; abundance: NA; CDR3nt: TGCGCCAGTAAGGACAGCATGAACACTGAAGCTTTCTTT; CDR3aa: CASKDSMNTEAFF
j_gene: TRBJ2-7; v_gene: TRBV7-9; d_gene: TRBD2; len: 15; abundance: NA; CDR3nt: TGTGCCAGCAGCCGCCCCGAGACTAGCATCTACGAGCAGTACTTC; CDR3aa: CASSRPETSIYEQYF
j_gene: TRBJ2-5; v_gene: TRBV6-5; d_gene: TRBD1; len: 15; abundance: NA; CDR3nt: TGTGCCAGCAGTCGCTCAGGGGGCCCGGTAGAGACCCAGTACTTC; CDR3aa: CASSRSGGPVETQYF
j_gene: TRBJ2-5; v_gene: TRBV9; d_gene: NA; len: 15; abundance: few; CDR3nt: TGTGCCAGCAGCGTCCGACCCCTGCACCAAGAGACCCAGTACTTC; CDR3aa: CASSVRPLHQETQYF
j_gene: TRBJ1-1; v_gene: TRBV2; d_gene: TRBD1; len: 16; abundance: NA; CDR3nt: TGTGCCAGCCCCAAAGACAGGGATGGTATTGACACTGAAGCTTTCTTT; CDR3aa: CASPKDRDGIDTEAFF
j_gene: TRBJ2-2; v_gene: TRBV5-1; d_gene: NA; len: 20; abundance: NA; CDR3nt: TGCGCCAGCAGCTTGGCGGGGCCAGGGTCCCCTCTGGGGAACACCGGGGAGCTGTTTTTT; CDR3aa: CASSLAGPGSPLGNTGELFF
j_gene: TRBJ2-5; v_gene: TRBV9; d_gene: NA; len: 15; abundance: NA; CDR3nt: TGTGCCAGCAGCGGGACCGGGACTCGCTCTGAGACCCAGTACTTC; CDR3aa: CASSGTGTRSETQYF
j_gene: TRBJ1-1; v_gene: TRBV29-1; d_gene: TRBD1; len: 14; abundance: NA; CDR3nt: TGCAGCGCCAACGGACAGGGAGGAGACACTGAAGCTTTCTTT; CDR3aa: CSANGQGGDTEAFF
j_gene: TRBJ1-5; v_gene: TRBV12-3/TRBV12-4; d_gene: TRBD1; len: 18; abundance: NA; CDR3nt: TGTGCCAGCAGTTTGCTCGGACAGGGGTCTGGCAGCAATCAGCCCCAGCATTTT; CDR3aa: CASSLLGQGSGSNQPQHF
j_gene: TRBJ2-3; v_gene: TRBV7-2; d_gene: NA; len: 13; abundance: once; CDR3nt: TGTGCCAGCAGCTCCCGTAGGGAGGATACGCAGTATTTT; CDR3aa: CASSSRREDTQYF
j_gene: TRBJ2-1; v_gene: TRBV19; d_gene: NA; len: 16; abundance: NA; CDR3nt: TGTGCCAGTAGTCTTGGCGGGGCGAGCTCCTACAATGAGCAGTTCTTC; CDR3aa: CASSLGGASSYNEQFF
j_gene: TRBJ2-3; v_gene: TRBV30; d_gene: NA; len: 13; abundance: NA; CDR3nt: TGTGCCTGGAGGCGGAGGGGGCAGGATACGCAGTATTTT; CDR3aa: CAWRRRGQDTQYF
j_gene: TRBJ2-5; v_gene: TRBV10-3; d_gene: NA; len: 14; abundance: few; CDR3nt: TGTGCCATCAGTGAGACGGCAGGAGAAGAGACCCAGTACTTC; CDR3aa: CAISETAGEETQYF
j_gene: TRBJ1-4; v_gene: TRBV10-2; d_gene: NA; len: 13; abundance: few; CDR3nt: TGCGCCAGCCGGGAGGGGGGATATGAAAAACTGTTTTTT; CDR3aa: CASREGGYEKLFF
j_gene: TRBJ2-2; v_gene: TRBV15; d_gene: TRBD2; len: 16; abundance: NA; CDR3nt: TGTGCCACCAGCGAACCGCGGGGGGGAGGTGGCGGGGAGCTGTTTTTT; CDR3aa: CATSEPRGGGGGELFF
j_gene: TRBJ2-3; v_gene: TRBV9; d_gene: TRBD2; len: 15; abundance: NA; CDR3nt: TGTGCCAGCAGCGTGAGCGGGGGGCGCACAGATACGCAGTATTTT; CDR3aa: CASSVSGGRTDTQYF
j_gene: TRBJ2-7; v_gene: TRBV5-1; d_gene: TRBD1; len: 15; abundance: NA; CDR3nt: TGCGCCAGCAGCCCGGGGGACAGGCAAATCTACGAGCAGTACTTC; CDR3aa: CASSPGDRQIYEQYF
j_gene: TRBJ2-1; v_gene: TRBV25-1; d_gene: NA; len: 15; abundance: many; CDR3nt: TGTGCCAGCAGTGAATCAGGGAGCTCCTACAATGAGCAGTTCTTC; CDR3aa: CASSESGSSYNEQFF
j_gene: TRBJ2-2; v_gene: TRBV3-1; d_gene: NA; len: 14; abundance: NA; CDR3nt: TGTGCCAGCAGCCAAGACGTTGAGACCGGGGAGCTGTTTTTT; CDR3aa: CASSQDVETGELFF
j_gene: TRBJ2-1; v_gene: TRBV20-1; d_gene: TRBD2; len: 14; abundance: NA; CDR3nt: TGCAGTGCTAGAGTTGGGACTAGCCCGAATGAGCAGTTCTTC; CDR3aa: CSARVGTSPNEQFF
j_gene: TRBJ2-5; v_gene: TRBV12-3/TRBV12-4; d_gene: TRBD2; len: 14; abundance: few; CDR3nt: TGTGCCAGCATGCCCGGGGGGTTCCAAGAGACCCAGTACTTC; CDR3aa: CASMPGGFQETQYF
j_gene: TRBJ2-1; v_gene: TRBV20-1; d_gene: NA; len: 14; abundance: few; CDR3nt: TGCAGTGCTAGTCAGGGAAGCTCCTACAATGAGCAGTTCTTC; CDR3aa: CSASQGSSYNEQFF
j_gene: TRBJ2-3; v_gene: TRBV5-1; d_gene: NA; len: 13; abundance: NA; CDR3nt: TGCGCCAGCAGCAGGGGCGTTAGAGATACGCAGTATTTT; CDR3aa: CASSRGVRDTQYF
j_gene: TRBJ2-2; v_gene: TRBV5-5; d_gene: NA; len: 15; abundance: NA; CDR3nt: TGTGCCAGCAGCTTGGGGAACTGGAACACCGGGGAGCTGTTTTTT; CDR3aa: CASSLGNWNTGELFF
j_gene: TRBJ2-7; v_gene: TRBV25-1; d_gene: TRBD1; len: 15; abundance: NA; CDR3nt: TGTGCCAGCAGTGCCGGACAGGGGAGCTCCTACGAGCAGTACTTC; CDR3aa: CASSAGQGSSYEQYF
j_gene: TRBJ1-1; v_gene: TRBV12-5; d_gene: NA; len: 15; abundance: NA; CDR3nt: TGTGCTAGTGGTTTGGTACGGGCAGGAGATTATGAACCTTTCTTT; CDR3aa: CASGLVRAGDYEPFF
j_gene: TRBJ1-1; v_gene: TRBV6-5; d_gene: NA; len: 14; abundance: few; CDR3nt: TGTGCCAGCTCCACCGACCCCAGAGACACTGAAGCTTTCTTT; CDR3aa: CASSTDPRDTEAFF
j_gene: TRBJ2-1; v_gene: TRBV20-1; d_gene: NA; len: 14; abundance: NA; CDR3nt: TGCAGTGCTAGAGATGGAGGGCTTGAGAATGAGCAGTTCTTC; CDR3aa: CSARDGGLENEQFF
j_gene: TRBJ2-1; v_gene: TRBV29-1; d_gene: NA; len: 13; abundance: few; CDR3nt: TGCAGCTTGTCCCCGGGATATGATATTGAGCAGTTCTTC; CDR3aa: CSLSPGYDIEQFF
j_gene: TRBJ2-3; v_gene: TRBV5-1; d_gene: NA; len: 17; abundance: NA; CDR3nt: TGCGCCAGCAGCCGCTCCTTGGGCGGGACCGACACAGATACGCAGTATTTT; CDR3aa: CASSRSLGGTDTDTQYF
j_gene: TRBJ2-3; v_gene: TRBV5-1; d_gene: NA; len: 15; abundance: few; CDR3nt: TGCGCCAGCAGCCGTATTAGCACGGTGGTAGATACGCAGTATTTT; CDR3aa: CASSRISTVVDTQYF
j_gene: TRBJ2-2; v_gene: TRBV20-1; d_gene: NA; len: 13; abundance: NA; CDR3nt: TGCAGTGCCACGGGGGGCTTCACCGGGGAGCTGTTTTTT; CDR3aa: CSATGGFTGELFF
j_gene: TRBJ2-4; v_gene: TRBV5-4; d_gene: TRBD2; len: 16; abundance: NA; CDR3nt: TGTGCCAGCAGCCCTACTAGCGGGAAAACCAAAAACATTCAGTACTTC; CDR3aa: CASSPTSGKTKNIQYF
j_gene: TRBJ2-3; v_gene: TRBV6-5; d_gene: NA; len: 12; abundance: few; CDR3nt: TGTGCGCCGAGCTCCCCCACACATACGCAGTATTTT; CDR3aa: CAPSSPTHTQYF
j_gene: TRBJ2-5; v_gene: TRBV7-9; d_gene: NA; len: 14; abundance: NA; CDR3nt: TGTGCCAGCGGCGGTTCTAGTGCCAAAGAGACCCAGTACTTC; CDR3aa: CASGGSSAKETQYF
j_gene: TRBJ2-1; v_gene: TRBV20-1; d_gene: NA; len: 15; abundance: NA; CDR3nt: TGCAGTGCCCCCACGCCCAGCGGGTCCTACAATGAGCAGTTCTTC; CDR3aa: CSAPTPSGSYNEQFF
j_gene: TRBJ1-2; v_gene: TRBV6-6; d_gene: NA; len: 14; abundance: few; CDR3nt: TGTGCCAGCAGTTACGAACCCTCTAACTATGGCTACACCTTC; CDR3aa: CASSYEPSNYGYTF